One and the same sample provided the 5 T cell receptor beta chains below, sequenced in a study of post-analysis software for immune sequencing data. Overall study findings and caveats: Controls had lower frequencies than patients of five or six TRBV segments, which included TRBV5-6, TRBV5-1 and TRBV20-1.

Their antigen targets remain unknown. Unique-molecular-identifier-tagged TCR beta cDNA libraries were used. TCRdb used MiXCR to reprocess the PCR reads, holding one entry per CDR3 protein. The profile shows roughly 800,000 distinct CDR3 sequences, approximately 30% of them singletons. Source material: blood. Every receptor here comes from a girl between 10 and 17 years old with multiple sclerosis.

The chain uses TRBV7-9 and TRBJ2-3; 10 bases align to TRBD1. Trimming took 5 bases from V and 4 from J; bases not matched to a gene: 6. The V gene's germline CDR1 is SEHNR and CDR2 FQNEAQ (reference sequence). CDR3 length: 15 amino acids. The CDR3 here is CASSPGTGAPDTQYF. The DNA of the CDR3 is TGTGCCAGCAGCCCAGGGACAGGGGCCCCAGATACGCAGTATTTT.

This chain joins TRBV7-9 and TRBJ2-1; 7 bases are shared with TRBD2. This CDR3 contains 19 residues. The V and J ends lost 3 bases and 3 bases, in that order; junction bases with no gene match: 17. CDR1 is SEHNR, CDR2 FQNEAQ, per germline (reference sequence). The CDR3 nucleotides are TGTGCCAGCAGCTTTATCCCCACTTTCGCGGGAGATGTCTACAATGAGCAGTTCTTC. This encodes CASSFIPTFAGDVYNEQFF.

V is TRBV28 and J is TRBJ2-7, with D possibly matching TRBD1 (5 bases). Trimming shortened V by 2 bases and J by 2 bases, and 10 bases separated the two germline ends. In germline, CDR1 is MDHEN, CDR2 SYDVKM. This CDR3 has 14 residues. CDR3 nucleotides: TGTGCCAGCAGTTTAGACCAGGGTACCTACGAGCAGTACTTC. It specifies CASSLDQGTYEQYF.

The chain recombines TRBV20-1 with TRBJ2-7; D is unclear. This CDR3 spans 12 amino acids. From germline, CDR1 is DFQATT and CDR2 SNEGSKA (reference sequence). The V end was cut by 1 base, the J end by 2 bases, with 6 bases between. CDR3: CSARGIPYEQYF. As DNA, the CDR3 is TGCAGTGCTAGAGGGATCCCCTACGAGCAGTACTTC.

This clonotype was counted a few times. The V gene is TRBV6-6, the J gene TRBJ1-5, with a weak D call TRBD1 (5 bases). The CDR3 length is 14 residues. Per germline, CDR1 MNHNY and CDR2 SVGAGI (reference sequence). The V gene lost 1 base and the J gene lost 2 bases, with 6 bases spanning the gap. The CDR3 reads CASSYLGGNQPQHF. The CDR3 coding sequence is TGTGCCAGCAGTTACTTGGGGGGCAATCAGCCCCAGCATTTT.